The rows below give T cell receptor beta chains drawn from one sample of a study of OX40 agonist ivuxolimab in advanced cancers. The method was immunoSEQ multiplex PCR; TCRdb's version includes in-frame clones alone and lacks a portion of them. The data hold roughly 60,000 clones, with 87% observed a single time. The sample here was CD4+ or CD8+ T cells sorted from blood, taken in a trial of the OX40 agonist ivuxolimab. The source is an adult with an advanced solid tumor such as melanoma, head and neck, liver or kidney cancer. The CDR3 runs from the conserved cysteine through the conserved F or W. A D gene is named only where the DNA matches it firmly. Part of the rows lack a size; the others show once, few, many or a class for expanded clones.

>TRBJ2-3|TRBV5-1|-|TRBD1
TGCGCCAGCAGCTCGACCCTCAGGGGGCGTCTTGATACGCAGTATTTT
CASSSTLRGRLDTQYF
>TRBJ2-1|TRBV27|few|TRBD2
TGTGCCACCACCTTAAGAGCGGGAAAATTCGGTGAGCAGTTCTTC
CATTLRAGKFGEQFF
>TRBJ2-5|TRBV11-3|-|TRBD1
TGTGCCAGCAGCCGACAGGGTGAGGAGACCCAGTACTTC
CASSRQGEETQYF
>TRBJ2-1|TRBV7-3|few|-
TGTGCCAGCAGCTCCTCAGGCGGTGGCTACAATGAGCAGTTCTTC
CASSSSGGGYNEQFF
>TRBJ1-4|TRBV30|-|-
TGTGCCTGGAGGAGCAGTGATAGGGCCGAAAAACTGTTTTTT
CAWRSSDRAEKLFF
>TRBJ2-7|TRBV19|-|-
TGTGCCAGTAGTAACAGGGCCTACGAGCAGTACTTC
CASSNRAYEQYF
>TRBJ2-2|TRBV11-2|-|-
TGTGCCAGCAGCTTCCGGGCTAGCGAATACACCGGGGAGCTGTTTTTT
CASSFRASEYTGELFF
>TRBJ2-7|TRBV7-2|once|-
TGTGCCAGCAGCTCGGATTACGAGCAGTACTTC
CASSSDYEQYF
>TRBJ2-5|TRBV5-6|-|-
TGTGCCAGCAGCTTGGATGGAGGGAAAGAGACCCAGTACTTC
CASSLDGGKETQYF
>TRBJ2-7|TRBV7-9|-|TRBD2
TGTGCCAGCAGCTCCGCGGGACTAGCGGGAGTCCCATCCGGGGAGCAGTACTTC
CASSSAGLAGVPSGEQYF
>TRBJ2-7|TRBV4-1|-|TRBD1
TGCGCCAGCAGCCAACCGGGACAGGGGAGGAAAGAGCAGTACTTC
CASSQPGQGRKEQYF
>TRBJ2-3|TRBV7-9|-|-
TGTGCCAGCAGCCGAAAGATGGGGGGTCCAGATACGCAGTATTTT
CASSRKMGGPDTQYF
>TRBJ2-2|TRBV10-1|-|-
TGCGCCAGCAGTAAATTTATCAGCGGGGAGCTGTTTTTT
CASSKFISGELFF
>TRBJ1-1|TRBV7-2|once|-
TGTGCCACAAGAACAGACAGAACTGAAGCTTTCTTT
CATRTDRTEAFF
>TRBJ2-3|TRBV29-1|-|TRBD2
TGCAGCAGAGCAGGACTAGCGGGGGGGGGAGCAGATACGCAGTATTTT
CSRAGLAGGGADTQYF
>TRBJ2-2|TRBV19|-|-
TGTGCCAGTAACCCGGGACTGAACACCGGGGAGCTGTTTTTT
CASNPGLNTGELFF
>TRBJ2-5|TRBV2|-|TRBD1
TGTGCCAGCAGTGAAGCGCTTGGGACAGCTAGAGAGACCCAGTACTTC
CASSEALGTARETQYF
>TRBJ2-5|TRBV19|-|-
TGTGCCAGTAGTATGCAGGGGCGTCCGGAGACCCAGTACTTC
CASSMQGRPETQYF
>TRBJ1-1|TRBV7-9|few|-
TGTGCCAGCAGCTTAAATTCGGACCCCGGCACTGAAGCTTTCTTT
CASSLNSDPGTEAFF
>TRBJ2-3|TRBV19|-|-
TGTGCCAGTAATCAGGGCGGGACATATCCAGATACGCAGTATTTT
CASNQGGTYPDTQYF
>TRBJ2-3|TRBV29-1|-|-
TGCAGCGTCGATGGGGACACAGATACGCAGTATTTT
CSVDGDTDTQYF
>TRBJ1-2|TRBV5-4|-|-
TGTGCCAGCATGGCGCGAAAGGGAATTCATGGCTACACCTTC
CASMARKGIHGYTF
>TRBJ1-3|TRBV15|-|-
TGTGCCACCAGCAGCAGAGATAACGACAGGCACCCCAGAAACACCATATATTTT
CATSSRDNDRHPRNTIYF
>TRBJ2-7|TRBV19|-|-
TGTGCCAGTAGTCGAGGACAGGGAGGGTCCTACGAGCAGTACTTC
CASSRGQGGSYEQYF
>TRBJ2-2|TRBV2|-|-
TGTGCCAGCAGGGTGAACACCGGGGAGCTGTTTTTT
CASRVNTGELFF
>TRBJ1-4|TRBV11-3|-|TRBD1
TGTGCCAGCAGCTCCCCAGGGGGACGGAGTAATGAAAAACTGTTTTTT
CASSSPGGRSNEKLFF
>TRBJ2-7|TRBV2|-|TRBD1
TGTGCCAGCAGTGAAGGGGGACAGGGAGCCTACGAGCAGTACTTC
CASSEGGQGAYEQYF
>TRBJ2-5|TRBV27|-|-
TGTGCCAGCAGTCCGTCAGGGAGGCAAGAGACCCAGTACTTC
CASSPSGRQETQYF
>TRBJ1-1|TRBV7-3|-|-
TGTGCCAGCAGCCCCTCCGGGGCCAGGGCCACTGAAGCTTTCTTT
CASSPSGARATEAFF
>TRBJ1-4|TRBV9|-|-
TGTGCCAGCAGCGTAGCGGGTCAGGGGTCGGGAAAACTGTTTTTT
CASSVAGQGSGKLFF
>TRBJ1-2|TRBV7-9|-|TRBD1
TGTGCCAGCATCGGGACAGGGGGCTATGGCTACACCTTC
CASIGTGGYGYTF
>TRBJ2-7|TRBV27|-|-
-
CASSLFGAGTGAYEQYF
>TRBJ1-5|TRBV6-4|-|-
TGTGCCAGCAGTTTCGAGGGCGCGTCCAATCAGCCCCAGCATTTT
CASSFEGASNQPQHF
>TRBJ2-7|TRBV27|-|TRBD2
TGTGCCAGCAGGAGAGCGGGAGTTGCCTACGAGCAGTACTTC
CASRRAGVAYEQYF
>TRBJ2-3|TRBV5-1|-|TRBD2
TGCGCCAGCAGCCCGGGACTAGCATCGGGGGATACGCAGTATTTT
CASSPGLASGDTQYF
>TRBJ1-2|TRBV27|-|-
TGTGCCAGCAGTTTCGGGGGAACGAATGGCTACACCTTC
CASSFGGTNGYTF
>TRBJ2-1|TRBV18|-|TRBD2
TGTGCCAGCTCGACTAGCGGGAGCCCAAACAATGAGCAGTTCTTC
CASSTSGSPNNEQFF
>TRBJ1-1|TRBV11-3|-|TRBD1
TGTGCCAGCAGCAACCGGGACAGGGGGCCGGGCACTGAAGCTTTCTTT
CASSNRDRGPGTEAFF
>TRBJ2-7|TRBV28|-|-
TGTGCCAGCAGTTTCAGTGGCGGGAATGACGAGCAGTACTTC
CASSFSGGNDEQYF
>TRBJ2-7|TRBV7-2|-|-
TGTGCCAGCAGCCCAGGTGCCCGCTCCTACGAGCAGTACTTC
CASSPGARSYEQYF
>TRBJ2-3|TRBV11-3|-|TRBD2
TGTGCCAGCAGCTCCCGAAGGGAGGGGGATACGCAGTATTTT
CASSSRREGDTQYF
>TRBJ2-4|TRBV5-4|-|-
TGTGCCAGCAGCGACCGGGACGGGGTTAATATTCAGTACTTC
CASSDRDGVNIQYF
>TRBJ2-2|TRBV9|-|-
TGTGCCAGCAGCGTAGGGGTCGGGGAGCTGTTTTTT
CASSVGVGELFF
>TRBJ2-7|TRBV9|-|TRBD2
TGTGCCAGCAGCCCCAACCCGGGAGGGGAGCAGTACTTC
CASSPNPGGEQYF